The source of this TCR beta chain is a study of metastatic and nonmetastatic thyroid tumors. Whole-study context: Blood and tumor or nodule tissue repertoires from malignant and benign thyroid patients were compared.

This clone was found many times. TCRdb reanalyzed the PCR reads with MiXCR. Counted here are 22,000 or so clones, about 22% occurring once; the ten biggest clones make up 9% to 15%. All patients were untreated before thyroid surgery. Input material: tumor tissue. The clonotype originates from a female donor with papillary thyroid cancer or a benign thyroid nodule (not recorded which). Some clones in this sample may be carry-over from other donors' samples.

This CDR3 reads CSARDRETEAFF. The CDR3 DNA reads TGCAGTGCTAGGGACAGGGAGACTGAAGCTTTCTTT. The chain joins TRBV20-1 to TRBJ1-1; 8 positions agree with TRBD1. Germline CDR1 is DFQATT and CDR2 is SNEGSKA (reference sequence). The CDR3 length is 12 residues. The trim removed 3 bases at V and 5 bases at J, leaving 2 bases unmatched.